This T cell receptor (beta chain) comes out of a study of T cells in Graves' hyperthyroidism and ophthalmopathy. This clonotype was picked up many times. Amplification yielded TCR beta CDR3 regions, with RNA transcripts as the source. TCR CDR3 underwent first-round RT-PCR with the HTBI primer set. TCRdb analysed the multiplex PCR reads with MiXCR anew, one entry per CDR3 protein. The data show about 250,000 distinct CDR3 sequences, with about 20% seen just once and around 60% held by the top ten. Per the germline V gene, CDR1 is WNHNN and CDR2 is SYGVQD (reference sequence). The V end was cut by 5 bases, the J end by 2 bases, with 13 bases between. This CDR3 is 14 amino acids long.

The sample comprised blood. The sequence derives from a man between 25 and 39 years old with Graves' ophthalmopathy. The genes are TRBV10-1 and TRBJ2-7, with D hard to call. The CDR3 DNA is TGCGCCAGCAGTAAGGACGCTTCGGCCTACGAGCAGTACTTC. Amino acids: CASSKDASAYEQYF.